The 28 T cell receptor beta chains given below trace back to one sample, sequenced in a study of blood T cells in healthy people across ages. For the second PCR, which ran for roughly 7 to 11 cycles, a sample-barcoded 5' primer and a J-beta primer mix were used. A single record per CDR3 protein comes from TCRdb applying MiXCR to the 5' RACE reads. The data contain approximately 900,000 distinct CDR3 sequences, about 48% of them singletons. Material for sequencing was blood. These receptors were taken from a man younger than 45 in good health.

The rearrangement joins TRBV12-3 or TRBV12-4 to TRBJ2-1; TRBD2 is a possible D gene (5 bases). Trimming took 6 bases from V and 8 from J, leaving 20 bases between them. This CDR3 region has 15 residues. CDR3 in DNA: TGTGCCAGCAGCCCTAGCCAGACCCCCGTCTATGAGCAGTTCTTC. It specifies CASSPSQTPVYEQFF.

The chain uses TRBV7-9 and TRBJ2-3; no reliable D call. V was clipped by 6 bases and J by 3 bases, with 10 bases between them. The CDR3 runs to 13 residues. Germline V CDR1 and CDR2: SEHNR, FQNEAQ (reference sequence). CDR3 bases: TGTGCCAGCAGTAGCAGAGCTACAGATACGCAGTATTTT. Protein sequence: CASSSRATDTQYF.

This clonotype has just a few counts. J is TRBJ1-5 and V is TRBV12-3 or TRBV12-4; no firm D call. Trimming pared 6 bases from V and 0 bases from J, leaving 12 bases between. This CDR3 spans 15 amino acids. The CDR3 DNA sequence: TGTGCCAGCAGACCTGGACGGTATAGCAATCAGCCCCAGCATTTT. Protein product: CASRPGRYSNQPQHF.

J is TRBJ1-1 and V is TRBV6-5, with D possibly matching TRBD1 (6 bases). CDR1 and CDR2 from the germline V gene are MNHEY and SVGAGI. Trimming took off 2 bases at V and 0 bases at J, with 7 bases between the two ends. CDR3 length: 14 amino acids. CDR3 in DNA: TGTGCCAGCAGTTACACAGGGATGAACACTGAAGCTTTCTTT. Its protein is CASSYTGMNTEAFF.

The chain's CDR3 is CASSVGWDRDSIEQFF. Written as DNA, the CDR3 is TGTGCCAGCAGCGTAGGGTGGGACAGGGACTCAATTGAGCAGTTCTTC. This chain joins TRBV9 and TRBJ2-1; 9 bases fit TRBD1. CDR3 length equals 16 residues. The V and J ends lost 0 bases and 9 bases, in that order; junction bases with no gene match: 10. In germline, CDR1 is SGDLS, CDR2 YYNGEE.

The chain joins TRBV20-1 to TRBJ1-5; tentative D call: TRBD1 (6 bases). Germline V gene data show CDR1 as DFQATT and CDR2 as SNEGSKA (reference sequence). The CDR3 runs to 14 residues. V lost 0 bases and J 5 bases, leaving 11 bases between the germline ends. CDR3 residues: CSARDRGGYQPQHF. CDR3 nucleotides: TGCAGTGCTAGAGATAGGGGGGGCTATCAGCCCCAGCATTTT.

This clonotype came up once. V usage is TRBV4-1 and J usage is TRBJ2-3; TRBD2 agrees at 14 bases. The V segment lost 1 base and the J segment 7 bases; nucleotides outside the gene matches: 19. From germline, CDR1 is MGHRA and CDR2 YSYEKL. The length of the CDR3 is 21 residues. DNA for the CDR3: TGCGCCAGCAGCCAAGGGGCCCTGACTAGCGGGGGGGCGTCGCCATTTAATACGCAGTATTTT. It is translated as CASSQGALTSGGASPFNTQYF.

The J gene is TRBJ1-2, the V gene TRBV4-3; D is unresolved. The CDR3 has 16 amino acids. V was pared by 0 bases and J by 4 bases, with 15 bases between. The V gene's germline CDR1 is LGHNA and CDR2 YSLEER. As DNA, the CDR3 is TGCGCCAGCAGCCAAGAATATGGTCCAGAGGGCTATGGCTACACCTTC. Protein sequence: CASSQEYGPEGYGYTF.

The chain has TRBV6-6 and TRBJ2-1; tentatively, D is TRBD1 (6 bases). Germline-derived CDR1 and CDR2 are MNHNY and SVGAGI (reference sequence). The CDR3 totals 12 residues. V gave up 4 bases and J gave up 13 bases, with 14 bases separating them. CDR3 coding DNA: TGTGCCAGCAGTTTCCGGACAGAGAGTCAGTTCTTC. It encodes CASSFRTESQFF.

J is TRBJ2-5 and V is TRBV12-3 or TRBV12-4; D perhaps matches TRBD1 (6 bases). The CDR3 has 13 amino acids. Trimming removed 6 bases at V and 3 bases at J, with 11 bases between. CDR3 residues: CASRWTVEETQYF. CDR3 nucleotide sequence: TGTGCCAGCAGATGGACAGTAGAAGAGACCCAGTACTTC.

This clonotype came up a few times. The chain links TRBV7-9 to TRBJ2-3; D remains unclear. The ends were cut back, 5 bases at V and 2 bases at J, with 11 bases in the middle. This CDR3 has 14 residues. CDR1 is SEHNR, CDR2 FQNEAQ, per germline (reference sequence). Written as DNA, the CDR3 is TGTGCCAGCAGCATTAGTTCAGTCACAGATACGCAGTATTTT. It translates to CASSISSVTDTQYF.

The J gene is TRBJ2-5, the V gene TRBV20-1, with D tentatively TRBD2 (6 bases). The J call could be wrong; TRBJ2-7 is a better fit for the DNA end. The germline V gene encodes CDR1 DFQATT and CDR2 SNEGSKA (reference sequence). The CDR3 is made up of 15 amino acids. For the CDR3, the DNA is TGCAGTGCTAGTAGCGGCAGGAGGGCGGTCAACGAGCAGTACTTC. It encodes CSASSGRRAVNEQYF.

This chain connects TRBV4-1 to TRBJ2-3, with D tentatively TRBD2 (6 bases). V was clipped by 0 bases and J by 8 bases, with 18 bases between them. The CDR3 totals 16 residues. Germline loops: CDR1 MGHRA, CDR2 YSYEKL. The CDR3 protein is CASSQDVAPSGGTQYF. In DNA form, the CDR3 reads TGCGCCAGCAGCCAAGATGTGGCCCCCTCCGGGGGTACGCAGTATTTT.

This sequence joins TRBV6-4 and TRBJ1-1; D not resolved. This CDR3 comprises 13 residues. V was trimmed by 6 bases and J by 3 bases, leaving 11 bases between them. Germline-derived CDR1 and CDR2 are MRHNA and SNTAGT. CDR3 residues: CASRTQPDTEAFF. CDR3 DNA: TGTGCCAGCAGGACCCAGCCGGACACTGAAGCTTTCTTT.

Only one count was recorded for this clonotype. The V and J genes are TRBV12-3 or TRBV12-4 and TRBJ1-2, with 10 bases lining up with TRBD1. The V gene end was trimmed by 6 bases and the J gene end by 6 bases; junction bases not matched to a gene: 13. The CDR3 contains 16 residues. DNA of the CDR3: TGTGCCAGCAGCCTCTGGGACAGGGGCCCGTCCGATGGCTACACCTTC. Translating gives CASSLWDRGPSDGYTF.

This chain joins TRBV21-1 and TRBJ1-6; the table's D call of TRBD1 was not tested on the DNA. TRBV21-1 is a pseudogene locus. The CDR3 is 15 residues long. CDR3 nucleotide sequence: TGTGCCAGCAGCTTTATCGACAGGGACGATTCACCCCTCCACTTT. It specifies CASSFIDRDDSPLHF.

A few counts support this clonotype. The CDR3 nucleotides read TGTGCCAGCAGCGTATCCGCGGGGTCTTCCTACGAGCAGTACTTC. This gives the protein CASSVSAGSSYEQYF. J is TRBJ2-7 and V is TRBV9; D may be TRBD2 (6 bases). Germline V gene data show CDR1 as SGDLS and CDR2 as YYNGEE. V lost 1 base, J lost 1 base, and 12 bases lay in between. The CDR3 is made up of 15 amino acids.

This clonotype was counted between two and nine times. A junction boundary mismatches the germline segment, possibly from a read error. The rearrangement joins TRBV3-1 to TRBJ2-7; perhaps TRBD1 as D (5 bases). The CDR3 has 14 residues. Per germline, CDR1 LGHDT and CDR2 YNNKEL (reference sequence). The CDR3 sequence: CASSLATGAYEQYF. The CDR3 nucleotides read TGCGCCAGCAGCTTGGCCACAGGAGCCTACGAGCAGTACTTC.

The V gene is TRBV4-1, the J gene TRBJ2-1; D ambiguous. The length of the CDR3 is 14 residues. V was clipped by 0 bases and J by 9 bases, with 12 bases between them. Germline CDR1 reads MGHRA; CDR2 reads YSYEKL. The CDR3 here is CASSQDAGPSEQFF. CDR3 coding DNA: TGCGCCAGCAGCCAAGATGCTGGGCCAAGTGAGCAGTTCTTC.

V gene TRBV13 combines with J gene TRBJ2-1, with TRBD2 matching over 9 bases. This CDR3 contains 18 residues. J was trimmed by 4 bases and V by 5 bases; bases with no gene match: 15. Germline CDR1 PRHDT, CDR2 FYEKMQ (reference sequence). The CDR3 nucleotides are TGTGCCAGCAGCCCAATGGTTGGGCGGGGGGGCCCATACAATGAGCAGTTCTTC. It translates to CASSPMVGRGGPYNEQFF.

This clonotype was seen only a few times. The chain employs TRBV10-3 and TRBJ2-7; 9 bases map to TRBD1. The length of the CDR3 is 16 residues. V lost 6 bases to trimming and J lost 4 bases; unmatched junction nucleotides: 13. The germline V gene has CDR1 ENHRY and CDR2 SYGVKD. In nucleotides, the CDR3 is TGTGCCATCAGGAGTCTCGGGACAGGGACAGGGTACGAGCAGTACTTC. Translating it yields CAIRSLGTGTGYEQYF.

This clonotype has only a few counts. The chain employs TRBV6-5 and TRBJ1-1, with D maybe TRBD1 (6 bases). CDR1 and CDR2 from the germline V gene are MNHEY and SVGAGI. This CDR3 has 14 amino acids. The V end was cut by 4 bases, the J end by 6 bases, with 15 bases between. The CDR3 sequence: CASSSYGQWSEAFF. The CDR3, as DNA: TGTGCCAGCAGTTCCTACGGACAGTGGTCTGAAGCTTTCTTT.

This chain joins TRBV20-1 and TRBJ2-5; TRBD2 aligns across 9 bases. Germline V CDR1 and CDR2: DFQATT, SNEGSKA (reference sequence). The ends lost 5 bases at V and 1 base at J; junction bases unmatched: 11. This CDR3 has 16 amino acids. The CDR3 sequence is CSAPTTASGVQETQYF. The CDR3, as DNA: TGCAGTGCTCCCACAACTGCTAGCGGGGTCCAAGAGACCCAGTACTTC.

This clonotype has a handful of counts. This sequence joins TRBV30 and TRBJ2-4, with 9 bases fitting TRBD1. The J call is in doubt because the DNA end fits TRBJ2-7 better. The CDR3 has 14 amino acids. Germline V gives CDR1 GTSNPN, CDR2 SVGIG (reference sequence). The CDR3: CAWSVGTGSNEQYF. As DNA, the CDR3 is TGTGCCTGGAGTGTAGGGACAGGGTCCAACGAGCAGTACTTC.

The rearrangement joins TRBV14 to TRBJ2-5; the D gene is possibly TRBD2 (5 bases). The better agreement between TRBJ2-7 and the DNA end casts doubt on the J call. Germline lookup yields CDR1 SGHDN and CDR2 FVKESK. The CDR3 has 15 amino acids. CDR3 region: CASSQDRAGSTEQYF. The CDR3 nucleotides are TGTGCCAGCAGCCAAGATCGTGCGGGCAGCACCGAGCAGTACTTC.

This sequence joins TRBV4-3 and TRBJ2-4; the D gene is possibly TRBD2 (5 bases). The germline gives CDR1 LGHNA, CDR2 YSLEER. The V end lost 0 bases, the J end lost 3 bases, and 15 bases lay between the germline ends. The CDR3 contains 17 residues. The CDR3: CASSQDTGVFGKNIQYF. CDR3 sequence (DNA): TGCGCCAGCAGCCAAGATACCGGGGTATTCGGCAAAAACATTCAGTACTTC.

The V and J genes are TRBV27 and TRBJ1-2; no definite D call. The V end lost 5 bases, the J end lost 4 bases, and 14 bases lay between the germline ends. This CDR3 spans 14 amino acids. Looked up from germline, CDR1 is MNHEY and CDR2 is SMNVEV (reference sequence). CDR3 region: CASSLRTDSYGYTF. In DNA, the CDR3 is TGTGCCAGCAGTCTGCGGACGGACTCCTATGGCTACACCTTC.

The chain couples TRBV3-1 to TRBJ2-4; 7 bases are a match to TRBD2. V shed 2 bases, J shed 9 bases, and the junction held 7 bases outside the gene matches. The length of the CDR3 is 14 residues. Germline loops: CDR1 LGHDT, CDR2 YNNKEL (reference sequence). CDR3 sequence reads: CASSQRGGEGIQYF. The CDR3, as DNA: TGTGCCAGCAGCCAACGTGGAGGGGAGGGCATTCAGTACTTC.